Listed here are 18 T cell receptor beta chains from one sample, sequenced in a study of T cell responses to AZD1222 COVID-19 vaccine. Assay: immunoSEQ multiplex PCR; the TCRdb copy retains only in-frame clones and omits some. Here the sample spans 150,000 or so clones, approximately 90% being singletons. Sequencing used peripheral blood, obtained on day 0 of AZD1222 vaccination. These receptors were obtained from an adult in good health.

The CDR3 bases are TGTGCCAGCAGCCAATGGGGGGAAGCTTTCTTT. Protein: CASSQWGEAFF. The V and J genes are TRBV3-1 (or the pseudogene TRBV3-2) and TRBJ1-1; weak D call: TRBD1 (5 bases). CDR1 and CDR2 from the germline V gene are LGHDT and YNNKEL (reference sequence). V gave up 2 bases and J gave up 8 bases, with 6 bases separating them. The CDR3 has 11 residues.

This chain connects TRBV6-5 to TRBJ2-3, with 7 nucleotides matching TRBD2. V gave up 0 bases and J gave up 3 bases; unmatched junction bases: 6. Germline CDR1 is MNHEY and CDR2 is SVGAGI. This CDR3 is 16 amino acids long. In nucleotides, the CDR3 is TGTGCCAGCAGTTACTCTCGCGGGGGAGGGACAGATACGCAGTATTTT. Translating gives CASSYSRGGGTDTQYF.

The chain carries TRBV15 and TRBJ1-6; no firm D call. V gave up 5 bases and J gave up 9 bases, with 14 bases separating them. This CDR3 has 14 residues. Germline V gives CDR1 LNHNV, CDR2 YYDKDF (reference sequence). CDR3 protein: CATSFARNASPLHF. The DNA for the CDR3 is TGTGCCACCAGCTTCGCTCGAAACGCTTCACCCCTCCACTTT.

The chain recombines TRBV20-1 with TRBJ1-1; D uncertain. The V gene's germline CDR1 is DFQATT and CDR2 SNEGSKA (reference sequence). The CDR3 has 11 amino acids. Trimming stripped 7 bases from V and 2 bases from J, with 8 bases between. The CDR3 region has the DNA TGCAGTGGGGGTATCAACACTGAAGCTTTCTTT. The encoded protein is CSGGINTEAFF.

The rearrangement uses TRBV27 and TRBJ2-7; TRBD1 might be the D (6 bases). Germline V gives CDR1 MNHEY, CDR2 SMNVEV (reference sequence). CDR3 length: 16 residues. Trimming stripped 6 bases from V and 1 base from J, with 19 bases between. As DNA, the CDR3 is TGTGCCAGCAGGATGTACTTCCGGGACACGTCCTACGAGCAGTACTTC. Translating gives CASRMYFRDTSYEQYF.

This sequence joins TRBV19 and TRBJ2-1; 7 nucleotides agree with TRBD2. This CDR3 has 16 residues. Losses at the gene ends were 1 base for V and 2 bases for J; bases not matched to a gene: 5. CDR1 LNHDA and CDR2 SQIVND come from the germline V gene (reference sequence). The CDR3 spells CASSIGGTTPYNEQFF. The CDR3 DNA reads as TGTGCCAGTAGTATAGGCGGGACTACCCCCTACAATGAGCAGTTCTTC.

There are a few counts of this clone. This chain uses TRBV7-2 with TRBJ2-7, with 12 bases lining up with TRBD1. The CDR3 has 17 amino acids. Germline trimming cut 3 bases from V and 0 bases from J; bases unmatched to any gene: 6. Germline CDR1 SGHTA, CDR2 FQGNSA. CDR3 bases: TGTGCCAGCAGCTTTTCGGGACAGGGGGCGGGCTCCTACGAGCAGTACTTC. This sequence encodes CASSFSGQGAGSYEQYF.

The rearrangement links TRBV9 to TRBJ1-4; D remains ambiguous. Germline V gene lookup returns CDR1 SGDLS and CDR2 YYNGEE. This CDR3 has 15 amino acids. V dropped 1 base and J dropped 3 bases, with 10 bases sitting between them. CDR3 sequence (DNA): TGTGCCAGCAGCGTAATGGACGGAGCTAATGAAAAACTGTTTTTT. It yields the protein CASSVMDGANEKLFF.

The chain recombines TRBV24-1 with TRBJ1-1; no clear D gene. CDR1 and CDR2 from the germline V gene are KGHDR and SFDVKD. The CDR3 contains 10 residues. The germline V and J ends were trimmed by 11 bases and 11 bases, with 14 bases remaining between them. As DNA, the CDR3 is TGTGCCAACAGCGAGGAGTCGGCTTTCTTT. Translating gives CANSEESAFF.

The chain employs TRBV27 and TRBJ1-6, with TRBD1 matching 7 bases. V dropped 2 bases and J dropped 3; count of bases not matched to a gene: 4. The CDR3 totals 16 residues. Germline loops: CDR1 MNHEY, CDR2 SMNVEV (reference sequence). The CDR3 is CASSLGTAVYNSPLHF. For the CDR3, the DNA is TGTGCCAGCAGTTTAGGGACAGCGGTCTATAATTCACCCCTCCACTTT.

The gene calls are TRBV5-5 and TRBJ2-1, with 7 bases that match TRBD1. V gave up 6 bases and J gave up 4 bases; unmatched junction bases: 7. Germline V CDR1 and CDR2: SGHKS, YYEKEE (reference sequence). CDR3 length equals 14 residues. The DNA for the CDR3 is TGTGCCAGCACCATGACAGGGTTTTACAATGAGCAGTTCTTC. Translating it yields CASTMTGFYNEQFF.

This clone turned up a few times. V gene TRBV6-4 combines with J gene TRBJ2-1; 11 bases agree with TRBD1. V lost 2 bases to trimming and J lost 6 bases; unmatched junction nucleotides: 0. Germline CDR1 is MRHNA and CDR2 is SNTAGT. The CDR3 covers 14 residues. Written as DNA, the CDR3 is TGTGCCAGCAGTGACGGGACAGGGGGCAATGAGCAGTTCTTC. It codes for CASSDGTGGNEQFF.

The rearrangement uses TRBV7-2 and TRBJ2-5; D remains ambiguous. V dropped 3 bases and J dropped 1 base, with 9 bases sitting between them. Looked up from germline, CDR1 is SGHTA and CDR2 is FQGNSA. This CDR3 is built from 14 residues. CDR3 nucleotides: TGTGCCAGCAGCTTCTATGGCAGCCAAGAGACCCAGTACTTC. This gives the protein CASSFYGSQETQYF.

This chain uses TRBV7-9 with TRBJ1-1, with no clear D. This CDR3 is built from 13 residues. CDR1 and CDR2 (germline): SEHNR, FQNEAQ (reference sequence). V was pared by 4 bases and J by 0 bases, with 6 bases between. CDR3 region: CASSSHVNTEAFF. CDR3 in DNA: TGTGCCAGCAGCTCTCACGTGAACACTGAAGCTTTCTTT.

The chain links TRBV6-2 or TRBV6-3 to TRBJ1-5, with 8 positions matching TRBD1. Trimming took 5 bases from V and 2 from J; bases not matched to a gene: 8. The CDR3 contains 16 residues. Germline CDR1 MNHEY, CDR2 SVGEGT. CDR3 nucleotide sequence: TGTGCCAGCAGTAGGACAGGGCCTTGGGGCAATCAGCCCCAGCATTTT. Protein sequence: CASSRTGPWGNQPQHF.

The chain carries TRBV5-1 and TRBJ2-3; D is perhaps TRBD2 (6 bases). Germline lookup yields CDR1 SGHRS and CDR2 YFSETQ. This CDR3 contains 16 residues. V lost 0 bases and J lost 3, with 14 bases in between. The CDR3 loop reads CASSLVPGSGTDTQYF. CDR3 bases: TGCGCCAGCAGCTTGGTCCCGGGTAGCGGAACAGATACGCAGTATTTT.

The chain combines TRBV6-5 with TRBJ1-4, with D uncertain. The V gene lost 7 bases and the J gene lost 7 bases, with 13 bases spanning the gap. CDR3 length equals 13 residues. Germline CDR1 MNHEY, CDR2 SVGAGI. The chain's CDR3 is CASTRSEGEKLFF. For the CDR3, the DNA is TGTGCCAGCACCCGATCAGAGGGTGAAAAACTGTTTTTT.

The rearrangement joins TRBV6-6 to TRBJ2-3; TRBD2 agrees at 8 bases. CDR3 length equals 13 residues. The V and J ends lost 5 bases and 7 bases, in that order; junction bases with no gene match: 5. The V gene's germline CDR1 is MNHNY and CDR2 SVGAGI (reference sequence). CDR3 nucleotide sequence: TGTGCCAGCAGTAGCGGGGGTGCAAATACGCAGTATTTT. Residues: CASSSGGANTQYF.